This T cell receptor (beta chain) is drawn from a study of shared T cell receptors in the human thymus (dated by TCRdb to 2020 to 2022). Concerning the study at large: The study examined how self-reactive, shared T-cell receptor alpha chains are generated in the human thymus.

Receptor amplification or capture employed the immunoSEQ multiplex PCR assay. TCRdb mirrors the immuneACCESS table, restricted to in-frame sequences. Some clones are absent from its copies; in checked studies, under half trace to an unresolved V gene, and the reason for the others is unknown. The sample contains some 700,000 clones, roughly 85% of them found a single time. The top ten constitute over 0.008% of the sample. Worth noting for this clone: It has no known antigen specificity. Base qualities are not recorded, but no much larger clone differs from it by a single base.

Including the terminal cysteine and phenylalanine, the CDR3 comprises 15 residues. CDR3 DNA is the only sequence kept; it has 45 bases, read in frame from the first base. Trimmed from V: 6 bases; trimmed from J: 2 bases; junction bases lacking a gene match: 6. Based on the germline V gene, the CDR1 and CDR2 sequences are MNHNS and SASEGT. These data were likewise used in another study, on human thymus T cells. The second study, in turn, reports: In Finland, the donors were immunologically healthy infants who were having open corrective cardiac surgery for congenital heart defects. Thymus tissue was collected as surgical resects that were removed during corrective cardiac surgery. V and J gene segment usage appeared biased in both thymic and peripheral blood repertoires. The related research reported highly overlapping thymic TCR repertoires among unrelated individuals. The study described the TCR alpha and beta repertoires in under ten infant thymus samples and a few matching peripheral blood samples. Donor ages ranged from roughly 7 to 244 days, and the cohort comprised five to seven male and a couple of female infants. After being mechanically released from the tissue, thymocytes were kept at -70 degrees C in pellets of roughly 9.5-32 million cells. A QIAsymphony instrument was used to extract genomic DNA from the frozen cell pellets. Using the immunoSEQ multiplex PCR assay, the TCRB and TCRAD loci were amplified from a standardized quantity of quality-controlled genomic DNA. Amplicons spanned the V(D)J region at a length sufficient to cover the CDR3 and identify V and J genes. The commercial immunoSEQ service was used to sequence amplicons on an Illumina platform. Primer bias and sequencing errors were corrected using previously described methods, and TCRAD and TCRB definitions followed the IMGT database. Analysis of the repertoires was done with immunoSEQ Analyzer 3.0 and VDJTools and included basic statistics, V/J segment usage, diversity estimates, rarefaction and pairwise overlap. Diversity was estimated using the Chao1, ChaoE, Efron-Thisted, Shannon and inverse Simpson indices, and was also estimated on datasets down-sampled to the size of the smallest sample. Repertoire overlap used strict matching of CDR3 nucleotide sequence, V gene and J gene, with Jaccard-based multidimensional scaling clustering. Thymus samples yielded on average roughly 790,000 unique TCRB clonotypes, compared with roughly 92,000 from blood samples.

Sample: thymocytes. In this chain, TRBV6-1 is recombined with TRBJ1-2, with 10 junctional bases fitting TRBD1. The receptor comes from a girl under three years old with a congenital heart defect. Donor details come from another sample of the same person, matched by shared clones. The DNA sequence is as follows: TGTGCCAGCAGACTTATGACAGGGGGCAACTATGGCTACACCTTC. The resulting protein is CASRLMTGGNYGYTF.